This T cell receptor (beta chain) derives from a study of CD4 T cells in relation to SARS-CoV-2 and coronaviruses. In germline, CDR1 is SGHRS, CDR2 YFSETQ. This CDR3 is 15 amino acids long. V was shortened by 2 bases and J by 0 bases, with 8 bases between the two germline ends. In the case of this clone: The antigen is not known.

Clones were sequenced by immunoSEQ multiplex PCR, and TCRdb holds only the in-frame ones, with some missing. The data contain roughly 23,000 clones, around four fifths of them singletons. Unexposed donor CD4+ T cells date from about 2011-2018, before the COVID-19 pandemic. Isolation of CD4+ T cells took place after less than twelve days in culture. The clonotype comes from a human donor in good health. The genes are TRBV5-1 and TRBJ2-2, with unresolved D. What was sequenced was CD4+ T cells from PBMCs, cultured in vitro. The CDR3 coding sequence is TGCGCCAGCAGCTTTGGGCACGCGAACACCGGGGAGCTGTTTTTT. It specifies CASSFGHANTGELFF.